The present T cell receptor beta chain was sequenced within a study of T-cell memory formation after mild COVID-19. Looking at the study overall: Across donors, TCR clusters were largely donor specific.

As for this clonotype: Its specificity is not known.

Constant-segment-primed 5'RACE gave TCR alpha and TCR beta cDNA libraries with sample barcodes and UMIs. MiXCR was run by TCRdb on the 5' RACE reads, yielding one entry per CDR3 protein. There are approximately 190,000 distinct CDR3 sequences in the sample; around 19% occur only once, and roughly 2.3% lies in the top ten. Trimming pared 6 bases from V and 3 bases from J, leaving 11 bases between. Germline V CDR1 and CDR2: SQVTM, ANQGSEA. This CDR3 is 12 amino acids long. Overall study results and limits: Among contracting clones, CD4+ were mainly CM/EM and CD8+ enriched in EMRA.

Specimen: PBMCs or a T cell subset sorted from them (not recorded which). The chain recombines TRBV29-1 with TRBJ1-2; D perhaps matches TRBD1 (5 bases). This receptor was obtained from an adult woman who had mild COVID-19 (a few samples of this study predate the infection). Cell type and time point are not known. The CDR3 DNA sequence: TGCAGCGTCGGAACGGGGGACTATGGCTACACCTTC. This gives the protein CSVGTGDYGYTF.